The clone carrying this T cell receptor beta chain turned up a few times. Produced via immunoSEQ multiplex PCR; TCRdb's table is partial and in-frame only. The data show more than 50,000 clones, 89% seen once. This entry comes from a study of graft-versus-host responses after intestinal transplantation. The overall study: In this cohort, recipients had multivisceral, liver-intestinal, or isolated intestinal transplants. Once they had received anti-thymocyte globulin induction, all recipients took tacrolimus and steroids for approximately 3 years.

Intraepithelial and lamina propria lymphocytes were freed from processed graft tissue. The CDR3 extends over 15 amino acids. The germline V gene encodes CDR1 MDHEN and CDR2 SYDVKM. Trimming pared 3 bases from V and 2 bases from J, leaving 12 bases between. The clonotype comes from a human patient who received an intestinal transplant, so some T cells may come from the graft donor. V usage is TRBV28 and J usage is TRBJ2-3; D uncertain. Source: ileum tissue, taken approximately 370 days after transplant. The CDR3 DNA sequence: TGTGCCAGCAGTTTCGGTGGGCTAGACACAGATACGCAGTATTTT. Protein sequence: CASSFGGLDTDTQYF.